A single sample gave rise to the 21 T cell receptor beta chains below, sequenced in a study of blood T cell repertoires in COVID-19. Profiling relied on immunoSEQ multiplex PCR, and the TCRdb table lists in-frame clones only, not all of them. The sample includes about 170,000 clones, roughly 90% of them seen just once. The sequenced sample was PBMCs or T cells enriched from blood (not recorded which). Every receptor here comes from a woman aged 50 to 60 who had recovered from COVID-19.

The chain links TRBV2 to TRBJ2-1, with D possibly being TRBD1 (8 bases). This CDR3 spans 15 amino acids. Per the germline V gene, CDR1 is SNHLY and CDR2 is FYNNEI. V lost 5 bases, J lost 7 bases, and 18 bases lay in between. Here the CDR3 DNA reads TGTGCCAGCAGTTCTGGACAGGGAGGGTGGAATGAGCAGTTCTTC. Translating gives CASSSGQGGWNEQFF.

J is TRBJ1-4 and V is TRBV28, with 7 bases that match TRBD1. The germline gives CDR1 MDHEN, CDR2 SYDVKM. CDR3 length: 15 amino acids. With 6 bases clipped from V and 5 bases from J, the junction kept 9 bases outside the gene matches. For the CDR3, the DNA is TGTGCCAGCAGGAGACAGGGCGGTACCAATGAAAAACTGTTTTTT. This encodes CASRRQGGTNEKLFF.

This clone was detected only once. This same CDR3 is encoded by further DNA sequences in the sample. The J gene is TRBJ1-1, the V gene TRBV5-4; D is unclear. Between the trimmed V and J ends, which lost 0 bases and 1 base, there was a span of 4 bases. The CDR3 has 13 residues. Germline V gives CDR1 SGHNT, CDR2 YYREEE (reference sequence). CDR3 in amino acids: CASSLAQNTEAFF. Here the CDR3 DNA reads TGTGCCAGCAGCTTGGCCCAGAACACTGAAGCTTTCTTT. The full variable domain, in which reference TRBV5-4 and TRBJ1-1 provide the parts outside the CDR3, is ETGVTQSPTHLIKTRGQQVTLRCSSQSGHNTVSWYQQALGQGPQFIFQYYREEENGRGNFPPRFSGLQFPNYSSELNVNALELDDSALYLCASSLAQNTEAFFGQGTRLTVV.

CDR3: CASSSSASSYEQYF. DNA for the CDR3: TGTGCCAGTAGTAGCAGCGCCAGCTCTTACGAGCAGTACTTC. The chain recombines TRBV19 with TRBJ2-7, with no clear D. Deletions cut 4 bases from V and 4 bases from J, with 14 bases between. The germline V gene encodes CDR1 LNHDA and CDR2 SQIVND (reference sequence). The CDR3 contains 14 residues.

The CDR3 protein is CASSPQGVGETQYF. CDR3 nucleotide sequence: TGCGCCAGCAGCCCGCAGGGGGTAGGGGAGACCCAGTACTTC. The chain has TRBV5-1 and TRBJ2-5, with 7 bases identical to TRBD1. The CDR3 extends over 14 amino acids. Germline V lookup: CDR1 SGHRS, CDR2 YFSETQ. J was trimmed by 5 bases and V by 4 bases; bases with no gene match: 8.

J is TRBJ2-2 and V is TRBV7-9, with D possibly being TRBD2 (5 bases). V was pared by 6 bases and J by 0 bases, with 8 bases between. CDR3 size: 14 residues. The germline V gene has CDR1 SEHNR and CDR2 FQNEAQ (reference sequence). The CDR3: CASRGSANTGELFF. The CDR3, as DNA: TGTGCCAGCAGAGGGAGTGCGAACACCGGGGAGCTGTTTTTT.

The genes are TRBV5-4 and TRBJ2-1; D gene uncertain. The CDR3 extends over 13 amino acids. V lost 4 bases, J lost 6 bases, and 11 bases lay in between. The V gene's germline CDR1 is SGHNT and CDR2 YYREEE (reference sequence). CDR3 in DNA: TGTGCCAGCAGCATAAGTCTAGGCAATGAGCAGTTCTTC. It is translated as CASSISLGNEQFF.

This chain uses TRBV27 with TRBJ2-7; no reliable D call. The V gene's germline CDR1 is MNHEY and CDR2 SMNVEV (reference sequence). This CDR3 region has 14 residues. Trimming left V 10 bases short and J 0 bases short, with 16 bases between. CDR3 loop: CAIDGFDNSYEQYF. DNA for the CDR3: TGTGCCATCGACGGCTTCGACAACTCCTACGAGCAGTACTTC.

The CDR3 bases are TGTGCCAGCAGCTCCGGGTCCAACTATGGCTACACCTTC. Translation: CASSSGSNYGYTF. The chain uses TRBV28 and TRBJ1-2; D is unresolved. Trimming stripped 6 bases from V and 2 bases from J, with 10 bases between. Per germline, CDR1 MDHEN and CDR2 SYDVKM. The CDR3 has 13 amino acids.

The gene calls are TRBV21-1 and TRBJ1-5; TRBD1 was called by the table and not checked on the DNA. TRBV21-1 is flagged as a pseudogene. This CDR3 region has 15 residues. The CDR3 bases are TGTGCCAGCAGCAAAGGCACACAGGGCTATCAGCCCCAGCATTTT. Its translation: CASSKGTQGYQPQHF.

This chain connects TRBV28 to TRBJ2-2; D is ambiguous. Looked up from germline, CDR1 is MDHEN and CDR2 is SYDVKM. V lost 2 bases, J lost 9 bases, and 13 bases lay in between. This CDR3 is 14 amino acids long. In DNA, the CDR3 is TGTGCCAGCAGTTTAGTGCCCGCTAACCGGGAGCTGTTTTTT. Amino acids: CASSLVPANRELFF.

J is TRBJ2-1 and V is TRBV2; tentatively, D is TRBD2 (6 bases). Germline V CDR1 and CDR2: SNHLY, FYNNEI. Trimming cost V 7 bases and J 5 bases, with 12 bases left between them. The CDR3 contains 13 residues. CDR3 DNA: TGTGCCAGCACCAAGGAGGGAAACAATGAGCAGTTCTTC. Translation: CASTKEGNNEQFF.

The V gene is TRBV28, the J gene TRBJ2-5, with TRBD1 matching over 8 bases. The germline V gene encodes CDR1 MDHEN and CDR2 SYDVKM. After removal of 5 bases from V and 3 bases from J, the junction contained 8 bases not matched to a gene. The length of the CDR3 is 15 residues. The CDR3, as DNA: TGTGCCAGCAGTCCCCCGGGACAGGTCAAAGAGACCCAGTACTTC. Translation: CASSPPGQVKETQYF.

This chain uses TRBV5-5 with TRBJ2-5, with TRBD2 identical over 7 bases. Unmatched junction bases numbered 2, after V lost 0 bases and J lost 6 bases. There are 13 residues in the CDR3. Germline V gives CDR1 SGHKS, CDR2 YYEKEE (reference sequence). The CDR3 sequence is CASSLGEGQTQYF. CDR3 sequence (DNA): TGTGCCAGCAGCTTGGGGGAGGGCCAGACCCAGTACTTC.

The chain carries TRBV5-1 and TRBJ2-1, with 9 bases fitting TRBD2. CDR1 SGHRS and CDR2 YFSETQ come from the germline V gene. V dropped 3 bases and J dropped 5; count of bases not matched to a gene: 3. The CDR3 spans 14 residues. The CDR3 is CASSSLAGDNEQFF. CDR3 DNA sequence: TGCGCCAGCAGCTCCTTAGCGGGAGACAATGAGCAGTTCTTC.

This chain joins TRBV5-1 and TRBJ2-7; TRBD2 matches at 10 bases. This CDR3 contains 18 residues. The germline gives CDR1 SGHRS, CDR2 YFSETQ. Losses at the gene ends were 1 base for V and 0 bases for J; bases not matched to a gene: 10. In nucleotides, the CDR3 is TGCGCCAGCAGCTTGAGAGGACTAGCGGAGATGAGCTCCTACGAGCAGTACTTC. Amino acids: CASSLRGLAEMSSYEQYF.

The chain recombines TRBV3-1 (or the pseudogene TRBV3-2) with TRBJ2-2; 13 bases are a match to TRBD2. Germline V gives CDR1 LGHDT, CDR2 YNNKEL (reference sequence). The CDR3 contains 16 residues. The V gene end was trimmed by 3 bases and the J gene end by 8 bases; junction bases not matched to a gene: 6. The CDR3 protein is CASSHARTSGSGELFF. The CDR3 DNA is TGTGCCAGCAGCCACGCTCGGACTAGCGGGAGTGGGGAGCTGTTTTTT.

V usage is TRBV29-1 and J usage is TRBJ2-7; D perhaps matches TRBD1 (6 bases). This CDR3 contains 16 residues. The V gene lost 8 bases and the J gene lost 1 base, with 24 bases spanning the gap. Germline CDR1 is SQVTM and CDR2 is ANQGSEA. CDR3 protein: CSSRIRWTVPSYEQYF. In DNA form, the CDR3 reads TGCAGCTCCCGGATCCGCTGGACAGTCCCTTCCTACGAGCAGTACTTC.

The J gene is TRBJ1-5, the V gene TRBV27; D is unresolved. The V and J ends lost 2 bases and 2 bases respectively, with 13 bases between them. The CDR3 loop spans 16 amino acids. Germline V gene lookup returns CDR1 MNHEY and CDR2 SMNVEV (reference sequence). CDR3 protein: CASSLVGSAGNQPQHF. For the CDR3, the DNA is TGTGCCAGCAGTTTAGTAGGCTCCGCGGGCAATCAGCCCCAGCATTTT.

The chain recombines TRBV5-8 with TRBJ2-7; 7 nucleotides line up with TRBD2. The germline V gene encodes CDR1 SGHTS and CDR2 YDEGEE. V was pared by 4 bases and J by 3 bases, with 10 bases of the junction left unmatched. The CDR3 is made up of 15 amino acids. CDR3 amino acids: CASSPNLVAGYEQYF. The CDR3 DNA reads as TGTGCCAGCAGCCCGAACTTAGTAGCGGGCTACGAGCAGTACTTC. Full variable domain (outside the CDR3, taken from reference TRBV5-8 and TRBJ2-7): EAGVTQSPTHLIKTRGQQATLRCSPISGHTSVYWYQQALGLGLQFLLWYDEGEERNRGNFPPRFSGRQFPNYSSELNVNALELEDSALYLCASSPNLVAGYEQYFGPGTRLTVT.

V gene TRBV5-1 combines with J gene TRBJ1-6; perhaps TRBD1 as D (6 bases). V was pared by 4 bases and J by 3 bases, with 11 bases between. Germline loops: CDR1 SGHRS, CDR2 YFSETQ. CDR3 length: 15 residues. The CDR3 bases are TGCGCCAGCAGCCTGACAGGATACTATAATTCACCCCTCCACTTT. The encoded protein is CASSLTGYYNSPLHF.